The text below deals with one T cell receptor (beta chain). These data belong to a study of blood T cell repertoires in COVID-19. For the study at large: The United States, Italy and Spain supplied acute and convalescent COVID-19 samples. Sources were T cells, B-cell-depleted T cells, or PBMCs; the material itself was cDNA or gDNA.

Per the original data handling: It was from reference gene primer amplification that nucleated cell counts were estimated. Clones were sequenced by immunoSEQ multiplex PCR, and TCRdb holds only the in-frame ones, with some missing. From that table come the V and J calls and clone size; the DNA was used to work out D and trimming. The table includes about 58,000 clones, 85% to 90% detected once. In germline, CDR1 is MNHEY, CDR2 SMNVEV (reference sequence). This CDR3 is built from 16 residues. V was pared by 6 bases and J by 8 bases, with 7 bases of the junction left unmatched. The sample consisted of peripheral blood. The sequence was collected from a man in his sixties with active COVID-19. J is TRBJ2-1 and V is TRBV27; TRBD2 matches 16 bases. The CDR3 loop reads CASSKGLAGGFYEQFF. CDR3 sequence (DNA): TGTGCCAGCAGCAAGGGACTAGCGGGGGGGTTCTATGAGCAGTTCTTC.